This TCR beta chain emerged from a study of cytomegalovirus exposure and HLA in healthy donors (dated by TCRdb to about 2017). Context from the whole study: An earlier analysis of 550 to 700 of the donors reported 250 to 300 Gb of sequence data and 100 million to 140 million unique TCR beta sequences from approximately 180 million T cells. Around 330 gigabases of sequencing data and about 92 million unique TCR sequences made up an early release that covered approximately 620 HLA-typed donors. Of the approximately 400 genotyped donors, about 84% fell in the genetic ancestry cluster associated with self-reported Caucasian donors. The study was designed to test whether signatures of past pathogen exposure could be identified by cataloging public T cell receptors. The study used immunosequencing to profile the T cell repertoires of about 670 subjects and linked those repertoires to cytomegalovirus serostatus. A separate validation cohort of roughly 130 different subjects was used in addition to the roughly 720-subject first cohort. To predict cytomegalovirus infection status, the study brought together high-throughput TCR immunosequencing, statistical association of individual TCRs with disease status, and machine learning. A later analysis re-analyzed previously published TCR beta repertoires from roughly 690 donors and added high-resolution HLA genotyping to study TCR occurrence patterns. The later analysis used no new phenotypic data to find candidate immune exposures, relying instead on TCR beta sequences and their occurrence across donors. An earlier analysis of 500 to 750 of the donors applied high-throughput TCR beta sequencing to assess whether each TCR beta V gene segment acted as functional or pseudogenic. Donor age, sex, ethnicity and CMV serostatus were compiled together with the repertoire data. A later genetic analysis used genome-wide SNP genotypes for about 65% of the roughly 670 donors, treating that subset as a discovery cohort. All discovery cohort repertoires had been generated on a single sequencing platform. Both class I and class II loci were covered by HLA typing, at four-digit resolution. The number of typed donors differed by locus: about 620-640 for A, B, C, DRB1 and DQB1; some 500 for DQA1; 600 to 610 for DPA1; and some 450 for DPB1. Four or five DR-DQ haplotypes were handled as single units for association and clustering because linkage in the cohort was strong. Among 398 genotyped donors of the cohort, an average of about 240,000 unique TCR beta nucleotide sequences was sequenced per donor, of which 15% to 20% were non-productive. Study-level results and caveats: The sequencing pipeline was judged likely to have produced a cluster of highly shared sequence variants as a technical artifact. A further reported finding was that TCR beta sequences accurately predicted the HLA-A and HLA-B alleles for most subjects in the first cohort. A later analysis associated 16,951 TCR beta sequences with specific HLA alleles at a false discovery rate of 0.05. Linkage disequilibrium might explain the correlated functional status among segregating V segments, but an unknown experimental factor could not be ruled out. Because some donors lacked HLA typing at each locus, the association tests relied only on the typed subset. In vitro tests confirmed that three of the cytomegalovirus-associated TCR beta chains recognize cytomegalovirus antigens. In the study, 164 TCR beta chains were listed as associated with cytomegalovirus. The earlier analysis of approximately 540 of the donors excluded 15 to 20 rarely observed V segments, including chromosome 9 orphons, because counts were too low. Sequencing depth was assumed to be roughly uniform across donors in the presence/absence analyses, though that assumption may not hold. Compared with equally common non-associated chains, HLA-associated TCR beta chains in a later analysis were more clonally expanded and had lower generation probabilities. In a later analysis, the rate of TCR association differed among HLA loci, with DRB1 alleles having the most associated TCRs and HLA-C alleles having the fewest. It was suggested by the authors that the approach could potentially be generalized to other disease states and immunological phenotypes. In a later genetic analysis, a missense DCLRE1C variant was associated with V-gene and J-gene trimming of TCR beta chains, and the association was replicated in an independent cohort. According to a later genetic analysis, donors in an Asian-associated ancestry cluster had fewer N-insertions in productive TCRs than the roughly 700-donor mean. In this cohort, only TCR beta chains were sequenced, and detectable features were limited by the absence of alpha or paired-chain data. The only immune exposure information available for the cohort was CMV serostatus. In a later analysis, most CMV-associated TCR beta chains were found to appear HLA-restricted, with HLA associations seemingly driven largely by CMV exposure. In an earlier analysis of 587 of the donors, most TCR beta V segments appeared in productive rearrangements about 87% or about 30% of the time, broadly matching IMGT annotations. According to a later analysis, parvovirus B19, influenza, CMV and Epstein-Barr virus appeared linked to several top co-occurrence clusters. The classifier was reported to diagnose cytomegalovirus status with high specificity and sensitivity in both the original and validation cohorts. Some IMGT-functional V segments, including TRBV6-2 and TRBV6-3, could not be distinguished by the 87-base-pair reads and were therefore excluded. Assigning TCR associations to individual alleles was difficult when HLA alleles, especially DR and DQ, strongly co-occurred. Most TCR sequences were seen in very few donors, while some public TCRs were found in many individuals.

Libraries were built with the immunoSEQ multiplex PCR assay. For the multiplex PCR, a mixture combining 60 forward primers for TCR Vbeta segments and 13 reverse primers for TCR Jbeta segments was used. A multiplex PCR assay on genomic DNA amplified the CDR3 region of rearranged TCR beta genes. The Illumina HiSeq System was used to sequence the amplified TCR beta libraries as 87-base-pair reads. The paper's data handling went like this. A later analysis tallied some 79 million unique TCR beta chains across the 640 or so repertoires, and around 10 million of those chains were shared by two or more donors. A nearest-neighbor algorithm error-corrected the raw reads and collapsed the reads into unique sequences, merging closely related sequences to remove PCR and sequencing errors. CDR3 sequences were aligned to IMGT reference sequences to assign V, D and J gene segments. For a sequence to be retained, at least a six-nucleotide match to both a V gene segment and a J gene segment was required. Rearrangements were called productive when the CDR3 lacked stop codons and stayed in frame with V and J; all others were non-productive. Following IMGT convention, CDR3 was defined as the stretch from the second conserved V-encoded cysteine to the conserved J-encoded phenylalanine. In an earlier analysis of 587 of the donors, sequences lacking an unambiguous match to a single V gene segment were excluded. An earlier analysis of fewer than 750 of the donors called V segments functional above 56.7% productive rearrangements and segregating when the between-donor standard deviation exceeded 5%. A statistical classification framework was built for diagnosing cytomegalovirus status from the catalog of TCR beta chain sequences. A later analysis assigned V and J genes by comparing TCR nucleotide sequences with IMGT/GENE-DB human TR gene sequences. A later analysis assigned CDR3 sequences and most-parsimonious VDJ recombination scenarios with the TCRdist pipeline. In a later analysis, each TCR beta chain was defined by its CDR3 amino acid sequence together with its V-gene family, and reads without a unique V-gene family were excluded. As a way to deal with suspected cross-contamination and a sequencing artifact, a later analysis dropped 500 to 700 nucleotide sequences that were highly shared and had low generation probability. In a later analysis, a clonal expansion index for each public chain was calculated from normalized within-repertoire ranks of inferred template counts. In a later analysis, generation probabilities were computed using a VDJ recombination model fitted to out-of-frame rearrangements, and the results were checked against IGoR. In a later analysis, hypergeometric tests were used to score TCR-TCR, TCR-HLA and TCR-CMV co-occurrence, with a repertoire-size bias correction applied to TCR pairs. False discovery rates were estimated in a later analysis by permuting HLA or CMV assignments 20 times. A later analysis grouped co-occurring TCRs with DBSCAN, adding TCRdist sequence similarity when clustering within HLA-allele-positive subsets. Co-occurrence clustering excluded repertoires with fewer than 30,000 or more than 120,000 public chains, plus five with anomalous nucleotide sharing. TCRdb retrieved this table from immuneACCESS and kept in-frame rearrangements only. Not all clones are present; in checked studies, unresolved V genes account for under half, and no reason is known for the remainder. V, J and clone size were drawn from that table, and D and trimming were deduced from the DNA. The sample table holds around 190,000 clones, of which roughly four fifths were seen once. The ten top clones hold less than 2% of the sample.

The cohort was made up of under 800 healthy bone marrow donors. Cohort members were all nominally healthy when sampled, although unrecorded immune exposures were likely present. The donor tested CMV seronegative, placing the donor among the 350 to 400 seronegative members of the cohort. A peripheral blood sample was provided by each donor, and peripheral blood mononuclear cells were used for TCR beta sequencing. Genomic DNA extraction from the blood cell samples was performed with the Qiagen DNeasy Blood Extraction Kit. As concerns this clone: It has no known antigen specificity. Base qualities are not at hand, and no much larger clone is one base apart.

The germline V end is reduced by 2 bases and the J end by 6 bases; junction bases left unmatched: 5. The germline V gene encodes CDR1 GTSNPN and CDR2 SVGIG (reference sequence). Reading from cysteine to phenylalanine, the CDR3 counts 13 amino acids. The sequence is cut down to CDR3 DNA, 39 bases in frame from base 1. The chain is made from TRBV30 and TRBJ2-7; 9 bases in between match TRBD1. The sequence derives from a man aged 25-40 years in good health and CMV-seronegative. The sequenced sample was PBMCs. The CDR3 in this case is CAWSPDRGSEQYF. The DNA sequence is given as TGTGCCTGGAGTCCAGACAGGGGGAGCGAGCAGTACTTC.